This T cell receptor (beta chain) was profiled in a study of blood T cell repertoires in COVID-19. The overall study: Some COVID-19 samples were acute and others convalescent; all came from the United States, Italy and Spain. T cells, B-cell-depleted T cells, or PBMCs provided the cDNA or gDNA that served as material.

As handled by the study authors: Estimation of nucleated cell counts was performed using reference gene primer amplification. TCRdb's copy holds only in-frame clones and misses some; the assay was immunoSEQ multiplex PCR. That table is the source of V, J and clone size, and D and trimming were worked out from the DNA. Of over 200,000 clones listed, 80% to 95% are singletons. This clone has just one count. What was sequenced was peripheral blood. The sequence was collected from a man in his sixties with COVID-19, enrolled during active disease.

The CDR3 DNA follows: TGTGCCAGCTCACTAGGGACAGGGGGCGAGGTGCCCCAGCATTTT. Its translation is CASSLGTGGEVPQHF. The genes are TRBV18 and TRBJ1-5; TRBD1 matches 12 bases. The CDR3 length is 15 residues. Germline V CDR1 and CDR2: KGHSH, LQKENI. J was trimmed by 9 bases and V by 4 bases; bases with no gene match: 7.